These T cell receptor beta chains were read from a single sample in a study of PD-L1 blockade in urothelial cancer. Generated by immunoSEQ multiplex PCR, the TCRdb table keeps only in-frame clones and is missing some. The profile shows tens of thousands of clones, 91% of them singletons. The sample in question was PBMCs, obtained around atezolizumab (anti-PD-L1) treatment. The receptors come from a man in his sixties or seventies with urothelial cancer. Each CDR3 is given with its conserved first and last residue. The D gene is left open where the match is weak. The size field is filled for only some rows; it gives once, few, many or a size class.

clone_size: NA; d_call: NA; v_call: TRBV6-4; j_call: TRBJ2-1; cdr3_aa: CASSDSSAGVSYNEQFF; cdr3_nt: TGTGCCAGCAGTGACTCGTCAGCGGGCGTCTCCTACAATGAGCAGTTCTTC
clone_size: NA; d_call: TRBD1; v_call: TRBV4-1; j_call: TRBJ2-7; cdr3_aa: CASSSLMGQKYEQYF; cdr3_nt: TGCGCCAGCAGCTCACTTATGGGACAGAAATACGAGCAGTACTTC
clone_size: NA; d_call: NA; v_call: TRBV29-1; j_call: TRBJ1-1; cdr3_aa: CSVGIGVSTEAFF; cdr3_nt: TGCAGCGTCGGGATCGGGGTGAGCACTGAAGCTTTCTTT
clone_size: NA; d_call: NA; v_call: TRBV6-1; j_call: TRBJ2-5; cdr3_aa: CASSAQGTQETQYF; cdr3_nt: TGTGCCAGCAGCGCTCAGGGAACCCAAGAGACCCAGTACTTC
clone_size: NA; d_call: NA; v_call: TRBV4-1; j_call: TRBJ2-1; cdr3_aa: CASSQDPTGNNEQFF; cdr3_nt: TGCGCCAGCAGCCAAGATCCCACCGGTAACAATGAGCAGTTCTTC
clone_size: NA; d_call: NA; v_call: TRBV11-2; j_call: TRBJ1-5; cdr3_aa: CASSLQGNQPQHF; cdr3_nt: TGTGCCAGCAGCTTACAGGGCAATCAGCCCCAGCATTTT
clone_size: NA; d_call: NA; v_call: TRBV30; j_call: TRBJ1-2; cdr3_aa: CAWTAGGSYGYTF; cdr3_nt: TGTGCCTGGACTGCGGGGGGGTCCTATGGCTACACCTTC
clone_size: NA; d_call: NA; v_call: TRBV25-1; j_call: TRBJ2-1; cdr3_aa: CASSGRLVFNNEQFF; cdr3_nt: TGTGCCAGCAGTGGACGACTAGTGTTCAACAATGAGCAGTTCTTC
clone_size: once; d_call: TRBD2; v_call: TRBV7-9; j_call: TRBJ2-1; cdr3_aa: CASSLAAGGPSEQFF; cdr3_nt: TGTGCCAGCAGCTTAGCGGCGGGAGGGCCCAGTGAGCAGTTCTTC
clone_size: once; d_call: NA; v_call: TRBV19; j_call: TRBJ2-4; cdr3_aa: CASSPHGQLIAKNIQYF; cdr3_nt: TGTGCCAGTAGTCCCCATGGACAGTTAATAGCCAAAAACATTCAGTACTTC
clone_size: NA; d_call: NA; v_call: TRBV7-8; j_call: TRBJ2-3; cdr3_aa: CASIPGGGDTQYF; cdr3_nt: TGTGCCAGCATCCCTGGGGGAGGCGATACGCAGTATTTT
clone_size: NA; d_call: NA; v_call: TRBV6-1; j_call: TRBJ2-3; cdr3_aa: CASSEWRGTDTQYF; cdr3_nt: TGTGCCAGCAGTGAATGGCGGGGCACAGATACGCAGTATTTT
clone_size: NA; d_call: TRBD2; v_call: TRBV14; j_call: TRBJ2-7; cdr3_aa: CASSFERLAGDYEQYF; cdr3_nt: TGTGCCAGCAGCTTCGAAAGACTAGCGGGAGACTACGAGCAGTACTTC
clone_size: NA; d_call: NA; v_call: TRBV5-5; j_call: TRBJ2-3; cdr3_aa: CASSPTPTGSWEDTQYF; cdr3_nt: TGTGCCAGCAGCCCCACTCCAACAGGTTCCTGGGAAGATACGCAGTATTTT
clone_size: NA; d_call: NA; v_call: TRBV6-1; j_call: TRBJ2-2; cdr3_aa: CASSETRAEELFF; cdr3_nt: TGTGCCAGCAGTGAAACGAGGGCGGAGGAGCTGTTTTTT
clone_size: NA; d_call: NA; v_call: TRBV7-9; j_call: TRBJ1-1; cdr3_aa: CASSLGGGGNTEAFF; cdr3_nt: TGTGCCAGCAGCTTAGGGGGCGGGGGGAACACTGAAGCTTTCTTT